This passage covers 14 T cell receptor beta chains from one sample sequenced in a study of blood T cells in healthy people across ages. Then a second PCR, running about 6 to 12 cycles, was carried out with a sample-barcoded 5' primer and a J-beta primer mix. TCRdb ran MiXCR on the 5' RACE reads and lists one entry per CDR3 protein. The sample lists over 1,500,000 distinct CDR3 sequences; approximately 40% were seen once. Sequences were obtained from blood. These receptors came from a human donor in good health.

The chain links TRBV4-2 to TRBJ2-2; D not resolved. Germline V gene lookup returns CDR1 LGHNA and CDR2 YNFKEQ. Trimming took 1 base from V and 2 from J, leaving 14 bases between them. This CDR3 comprises 17 residues. The CDR3 spells CASSQVGWAPNTGELFF. In nucleotides, the CDR3 is TGTGCCAGCAGCCAAGTAGGGTGGGCGCCCAACACCGGGGAGCTGTTTTTT.

The table lists this clonotype with a few counts. V is TRBV7-3 and J is TRBJ2-5; tentative D call: TRBD2 (6 bases). Trimming removed 1 base from V and 2 bases from J, with 11 bases in between. In germline, CDR1 is SGHTA, CDR2 FQGTGA. There are 15 residues in the CDR3. Written as DNA, the CDR3 is TGTGCCAGCAGCTTAAGTGCGGGGCCACAAGAGACCCAGTACTTC. The encoded protein is CASSLSAGPQETQYF.

This clonotype came up a few times. This chain connects TRBV29-1 to TRBJ2-7; 11 bases agree with TRBD2. The CDR3 extends over 16 amino acids. V was pared by 2 bases and J by 0 bases, with 6 bases of the junction left unmatched. The germline V gene encodes CDR1 SQVTM and CDR2 ANQGSEA. This CDR3 is CSVELAGGPFSYEQYF. The CDR3 DNA follows: TGCAGCGTTGAACTAGCGGGGGGACCCTTCTCCTACGAGCAGTACTTC.

This clonotype was detected only a few times. The genes are TRBV7-2 and TRBJ2-1; D gene uncertain. The CDR3 has 14 amino acids. Per the germline V gene, CDR1 is SGHTA and CDR2 is FQGNSA. The V end lost 1 base, the J end lost 4 bases, and 8 bases lay between the germline ends. Written as DNA, the CDR3 is TGTGCCAGCAGCTTAGTAGCTTGGTACAATGAGCAGTTCTTC. Its protein product is CASSLVAWYNEQFF.

This clonotype was detected a few times. V gene TRBV6-5 combines with J gene TRBJ2-1, with D unresolved. Germline V gene sequence: CDR1 MNHEY, CDR2 SVGAGI. Trimming took 5 bases from V and 4 from J, leaving 15 bases between them. The CDR3 is made up of 15 amino acids. This CDR3 reads CASSELGGPYNEQFF. Here the CDR3 DNA reads TGTGCCAGCAGTGAGCTAGGCGGCCCATACAATGAGCAGTTCTTC.

On this clonotype: An end of the junction does not agree with germline; a read error may underlie this. The J gene is TRBJ2-3, the V gene TRBV3-1; D gene unclear. The germline CDR1 and CDR2 sequences are LGHDT and YNNKEL (reference sequence). CDR3 size: 15 residues. CDR3 loop: CAGSPGDLRTDTQYF. Here the CDR3 DNA reads TGTGCCGGCAGCCCAGGTGACCTTCGCACAGATACGCAGTATTTT.

The rearrangement links TRBV7-8 to TRBJ2-1, with TRBD2 as a possible D gene (5 bases). From germline, CDR1 is SGHVS and CDR2 FQNEAQ. The CDR3 has 15 residues. V was trimmed by 5 bases and J by 0 bases, leaving 11 bases between them. As DNA, the CDR3 is TGTGCCAGCAGCACCAAAGCGGACTCCTACAATGAGCAGTTCTTC. The encoded protein is CASSTKADSYNEQFF. The whole variable domain, remainder taken from reference TRBV7-8 and TRBJ2-1, is GAGVSQSPRYKVAKRGQDVALRCDPISGHVSLFWYQQALGQGPEFLTYFQNEAQLDKSGLPSDRFFAERPEGSVSTLKIQRTQQEDSAVYLCASSTKADSYNEQFFGPGTRLTVL.

The chain combines TRBV15 with TRBJ1-2; D uncertain. Trimming pared 1 base from V and 5 bases from J, leaving 20 bases between. Germline CDR1 is LNHNV and CDR2 is YYDKDF (reference sequence). The CDR3 is 17 residues long. The CDR3 sequence is CATSRGGVGGRNYGYTF. CDR3 bases: TGTGCCACCAGCAGAGGTGGAGTAGGCGGCCGAAATTATGGCTACACCTTC.

This clonotype was seen only a few times. The rearrangement links TRBV7-2 to TRBJ2-5; 9 nucleotides match TRBD1. The CDR3 is 15 residues long. Germline V lookup: CDR1 SGHTA, CDR2 FQGNSA. J gave up 5 bases and V 4 bases, and 8 bases lay outside the gene matches. CDR3 amino acids: CASSSYRGREETQYF. DNA of the CDR3: TGTGCCAGCAGCTCCTACAGGGGGCGGGAGGAGACCCAGTACTTC. The full variable domain, completed using reference TRBV7-2 and TRBJ2-5, is GAGVSQSPSNKVTEKGKDVELRCDPISGHTALYWYRQSLGQGLEFLIYFQGNSAPDKSGLPSDRFSAERTGGSVSTLTIQRTQQEDSAVYLCASSSYRGREETQYFGPGTRLLVL.

This clonotype was picked up a small number of times. V usage is TRBV12-3 or TRBV12-4 and J usage is TRBJ2-5; TRBD2 might be the D (6 bases). Trimming pared 0 bases from V and 3 bases from J, leaving 14 bases between. CDR3 length: 16 amino acids. CDR3: CASSLAGLAVKETQYF. For the CDR3, the DNA is TGTGCCAGCAGTTTAGCTGGGTTAGCGGTTAAAGAGACCCAGTACTTC.

The chain couples TRBV12-3 or TRBV12-4 to TRBJ1-1, with 8 bases matching TRBD1. The V gene end was trimmed by 5 bases and the J gene end by 6 bases; junction bases not matched to a gene: 8. This CDR3 has 14 residues. The CDR3 loop is CASSRGQGWAEAFF. The CDR3 region has the DNA TGTGCCAGCAGTCGCGGACAGGGATGGGCTGAAGCTTTCTTT.

This rearrangement joins TRBV29-1 to TRBJ1-4; no reliable D call. The germline V gene has CDR1 SQVTM and CDR2 ANQGSEA. Deletions cut 8 bases from V and 8 bases from J, with 12 bases between. The CDR3 has 11 amino acids. The CDR3 nucleotides read TGCAGCACCTCCCGCGGGGAAAAACTGTTTTTT. It codes for CSTSRGEKLFF. Looking up the rest from reference TRBV29-1 and TRBJ1-4 gives the full variable domain: SAVISQKPSRDICQRGTSLTIQCQVDSQVTMMFWYRQQPGQSLTLIATANQGSEATYESGFVIDKFPISRPNLTFSTLTVSNMSPEDSSIYLCSTSRGEKLFFGSGTQLSVL.

The chain employs TRBV5-1 and TRBJ1-2, with unresolved D. The CDR3 is made up of 13 amino acids. Between the trimmed V and J ends, which lost 6 bases and 4 bases, there was a span of 13 bases. Germline V gives CDR1 SGHRS, CDR2 YFSETQ. In nucleotides, the CDR3 is TGCGCCAGCACCCAAGACATGGGCTATGGCTACACCTTC. Its protein product is CASTQDMGYGYTF.

This clonotype showed up many times. V is TRBV29-1 and J is TRBJ2-6; unclear D gene. Between the trimmed V and J ends, which lost 5 bases and 0 bases, there was a span of 5 bases. The germline V gene has CDR1 SQVTM and CDR2 ANQGSEA. The CDR3 totals 13 residues. The CDR3, as DNA: TGCAGCGTTTACTTCTCTGGGGCCAACGTCCTGACTTTC. Translated: CSVYFSGANVLTF.